Following are 14 T cell receptor beta chains from one sample sequenced in a study of shared clonotypes between healthy human individuals. Clones were sequenced by immunoSEQ multiplex PCR, and TCRdb holds only the in-frame ones, with some missing. Of millions of clones listed, roughly 94% are singletons. The sequenced material came from naive CD4+ T cells sorted from blood. Subset reported: CD45RA+ positively selected. These TCRs come from a man aged 18 to 30 in good health.

V is TRBV6-4 and J is TRBJ1-6; D gene unclear. The V gene's germline CDR1 is MRHNA and CDR2 SNTAGT. Trimming stripped 0 bases from V and 7 bases from J, with 7 bases between. The CDR3 covers 14 residues. The chain's CDR3 is CASSDSAENSPLHF. Written as DNA, the CDR3 is TGTGCCAGCAGTGACTCAGCAGAGAATTCACCCCTCCACTTT.

This chain uses TRBV2 with TRBJ1-1; D may be TRBD1 (6 bases). Trimming removed 4 bases from V and 1 base from J, with 10 bases in between. The CDR3 spans 14 residues. Germline assignment: CDR1 SNHLY and CDR2 FYNNEI. The CDR3: CASSGGTRNTEAFF. The CDR3 region has the DNA TGTGCCAGCAGTGGCGGGACAAGGAACACTGAAGCTTTCTTT.

The chain carries TRBV28 and TRBJ2-7; D tentatively reads TRBD1 or TRBD2 (5 bases each). CDR1 is MDHEN and CDR2 is SYDVKM in the germline V gene. The CDR3 sequence is 12 residues long. V was trimmed by 6 bases and J by 2 bases, leaving 8 bases between them. The CDR3 reads CASRGEPYEQYF. CDR3 DNA: TGTGCCAGCAGGGGGGAACCCTACGAGCAGTACTTC.

The chain recombines TRBV5-1 with TRBJ2-3, with TRBD2 matching 12 bases. The CDR3 is 15 residues long. Trimming at V came to 7 bases and at J to 4 bases, leaving 7 bases not matched to a gene. The germline gives CDR1 SGHRS, CDR2 YFSETQ. This CDR3 is CASGTSGGSADTQYF. For the CDR3, the DNA is TGCGCCAGCGGAACTAGCGGGGGGTCAGCAGATACGCAGTATTTT.

The chain recombines TRBV27 with TRBJ2-2; D tentatively fits TRBD1 or TRBD2 (5 bases each). CDR1 and CDR2 (germline): MNHEY, SMNVEV (reference sequence). The CDR3 extends over 17 amino acids. The germline V and J ends were trimmed by 5 bases and 4 bases, with 20 bases remaining between them. CDR3 in DNA: TGTGCCAGCAGTCTCCGGACCTCTGTGAGGGGCACCGGGGAGCTGTTTTTT. Amino acids: CASSLRTSVRGTGELFF.

This rearrangement joins TRBV6-5 to TRBJ2-7, with D possibly TRBD2 on 6 matching bases. Germline values: CDR1 MNHEY, CDR2 SVGAGI. The ends were cut back, 2 bases at V and 3 bases at J, with 14 bases in the middle. The CDR3 contains 15 residues. CDR3 amino acids: CASSYDSSDFYEQYF. As DNA, the CDR3 is TGTGCCAGCAGTTACGATTCTAGCGACTTCTACGAGCAGTACTTC.

The chain has TRBV7-9 and TRBJ2-7, with 7 bases fitting TRBD2. The ends lost 1 base at V and 6 bases at J; junction bases unmatched: 9. The germline V gene encodes CDR1 SEHNR and CDR2 FQNEAQ (reference sequence). The CDR3 covers 15 residues. The CDR3 DNA reads TGTGCCAGCAGCTTAGGTGGGCCTAGCGGTGGCGAGCAGTACTTC. Protein sequence: CASSLGGPSGGEQYF.

The CDR3 spells CASSQESGRLHEQYF. CDR3 sequence (DNA): TGCGCCAGCAGCCAAGAGAGCGGGAGGCTCCACGAGCAGTACTTC. The chain joins TRBV4-3 to TRBJ2-7, with TRBD2 identical over 9 bases. This CDR3 is built from 15 residues. The J segment lost 5 bases and the V segment lost 0 bases, leaving 5 bases of the junction unmatched. The germline gives CDR1 LGHNA, CDR2 YSLEER.

The chain is built from TRBV7-9 and TRBJ2-1; 15 bases agree with TRBD2. The CDR3 contains 16 residues. Germline V gene lookup returns CDR1 SEHNR and CDR2 FQNEAQ (reference sequence). The trim removed 5 bases at V and 7 bases at J, leaving 6 bases unmatched. The CDR3 coding sequence is TGTGCCAGCAGCCCTGGACTAGCGGGGGGGCTGAATGAGCAGTTCTTC. It encodes CASSPGLAGGLNEQFF. The full variable domain, its missing parts supplied by reference TRBV7-9 and TRBJ2-1, is DTGVSQNPRHKITKRGQNVTFRCDPISEHNRLYWYRQTLGQGPEFLTYFQNEAQLEKSRLLSDRFSAERPKGSFSTLEIQRTEQGDSAMYLCASSPGLAGGLNEQFFGPGTRLTVL.

The chain couples TRBV7-8 to TRBJ2-1, with D unresolved. This CDR3 region has 11 residues. Trimming removed 1 base from V and 10 bases from J, with 5 bases in between. CDR1 and CDR2 (germline): SGHVS, FQNEAQ. This chain's CDR3 is CASSLEGEQFF. CDR3 DNA sequence: TGTGCCAGCAGCTTAGAGGGAGAGCAGTTCTTC.

The gene calls are TRBV11-3 and TRBJ1-1, with D maybe TRBD1 (6 bases). With 4 bases removed from V and 4 bases from J, the gap between germline ends came to 10 bases. The CDR3 runs to 13 residues. Germline V gene data show CDR1 as SGHNT and CDR2 as YENEEA. For the CDR3, the DNA is TGTGCCAGCAGCTATAACAGGGTCACTGAAGCTTTCTTT. It translates to CASSYNRVTEAFF.

As regards this clone: A read error may produce the germline difference seen at one junction end. The chain is built from TRBV6-5 and TRBJ2-7; D is unclear. Germline lookup yields CDR1 MNHEY and CDR2 SVGAGI. This CDR3 is built from 14 residues. This chain's CDR3 is CASTLGPTSHEQYF. The CDR3, as DNA: TGTGCCAGCACCCTTGGACCGACCTCCCACGAGCAGTACTTC.

This clone was seen only once. This chain links TRBV19 with TRBJ2-5; 9 bases are a match to TRBD2. CDR1 is LNHDA, CDR2 SQIVND, per germline (reference sequence). Losses at the gene ends were 3 bases for V and 2 bases for J; bases not matched to a gene: 7. The CDR3 has 16 residues. The CDR3 DNA reads TGTGCCAGTAGTATGCGACTAGCGGAGGTTCAAGAGACCCAGTACTTC. This encodes CASSMRLAEVQETQYF.

A remark on this clone: The sample carries other DNA sequences with the same CDR3. The chain carries TRBV18 and TRBJ2-7; D is uncertain. The CDR3 consists of 13 residues. V was clipped by 3 bases and J by 3 bases, with 9 bases between them. Germline CDR1 is KGHSH and CDR2 is LQKENI. The CDR3 DNA is TGTGCCAGCTCACCGGGCAGGAACTACGAGCAGTACTTC. Amino acid sequence: CASSPGRNYEQYF. Full variable domain (missing parts from reference TRBV18 and TRBJ2-7): NAGVMQNPRHLVRRRGQEARLRCSPMKGHSHVYWYRQLPEEGLKFMVYLQKENIIDESGMPKERFSAEFPKEGPSILRIQQVVRGDSAAYFCASSPGRNYEQYFGPGTRLTVT.